A selection of T cell receptor beta chains follows, all from one sample in a study of cytomegalovirus exposure and HLA in healthy donors. Some clones are missing from TCRdb's copy, which holds only in-frame ones; the method was immunoSEQ multiplex PCR. The sample yields roughly 110,000 clones, about 81% seen once. Input material: PBMCs. The receptors derive from a man under 40 in good health and CMV-seropositive. CDR3s include the opening cysteine and the closing phenylalanine or tryptophan. Some rows mark clone size as missing; the rest say once, few, many or name a class of expanded clone.

NA,TRBJ2-1,TRBV6-1,CATHLGHSYNEQFF
NA,TRBJ2-6,TRBV18,CASSPTPGTETGANGLTF
NA,TRBJ1-1,TRBV9,CASSAASRTGGFTEAFF
once,TRBJ1-4,TRBV10-1,CASSEREVGGRGEKLFF
NA,TRBJ1-6,TRBV6-5,CASSSDRNYNSPLHF
medium-sized,TRBJ1-5,TRBV5-6,CASSLGGQPSNQPQHF
NA,TRBJ2-7,TRBV11-3,CASSLTGFEQYF
NA,TRBJ1-1,TRBV6-6,CASSYSLNTEAFF
NA,TRBJ1-1,TRBV11-3,CASSSQGHRNTEAFF
NA,TRBJ2-2,TRBV5-1,CASSPAGPNTGELFF
once,TRBJ2-5,TRBV2,CASTRDRGTETQYF
NA,TRBJ1-2,TRBV6-1,CASSRQGYEGGYTF
NA,TRBJ1-2,TRBV19,CASTTDRDGYTF
NA,TRBJ2-4,TRBV6-6,CASSYRDRGFDIQYF
few,TRBJ2-2,TRBV7-9,CASSLINSNTGELFF
NA,TRBJ2-7,TRBV5-1,CASSLGGDYEQYF
NA,TRBJ1-4,TRBV6-1,CASKTFGGEKLFF
NA,TRBJ2-7,TRBV20-1,CSARDSYEQYF
once,TRBJ1-3,TRBV18,CASSPGQGATGNTIYF
few,TRBJ2-7,TRBV5-1,CASSFQGEYEQYF
NA,TRBJ1-2,TRBV6-5,CASSSQTGGGMNGYTF
NA,TRBJ1-4,TRBV5-1,CASSPAAATNEKLFF
NA,TRBJ1-1,TRBV5-1,CASSSVEGTEAFF
NA,TRBJ2-3,TRBV5-1,CASSFRLAGSDTQYF
NA,TRBJ1-5,TRBV10-3,CATGIPGQGAPNQPQHF
NA,TRBJ2-7,TRBV6-6,CASSWEGSSYEQYF
few,TRBJ1-5,TRBV27,CASSRRMGDRGGRNQPQHF
NA,TRBJ2-5,TRBV4-2,CASSQERGGLETQYF
NA,TRBJ2-3,TRBV7-3,CASSLRTDADTQYF
NA,TRBJ2-1,TRBV29-1,CSVRQGSYNEQFF
NA,TRBJ2-3,TRBV5-1,CASSLASGWAATQYF
NA,TRBJ1-3,TRBV7-3,CASSLTGTVGNTIYF
NA,TRBJ2-3,TRBV30,CAWSVAGGPSDTQYF
NA,TRBJ1-2,TRBV6-1,CASRGRVYYGYTF
NA,TRBJ1-6,TRBV6-6,CASSYGGTANSPLHF
NA,TRBJ2-7,TRBV11-2,CASSETPGGEDEQYF
once,TRBJ2-5,TRBV7-8,CASSLWGPGRGEETQYF
few,TRBJ2-4,TRBV6-1,CAVRDLAKNSQYF
NA,TRBJ2-7,TRBV18,CASSSRGGNGYEQYF
NA,TRBJ2-2,TRBV7-3,CASSFGGTNTGELFF